Sequencing of this TCR beta chain was carried out in a study of beta chain features in type 1 diabetes. Study-wide findings and caveats: Moderately but significantly shorter TCRB CDR3s were found in Type 1 diabetes patients in all four CD4+ subsets.

With respect to this clone: No antigen is known for it.

Germline CDR1 is SGHVS and CDR2 is FNYEAQ. V was trimmed by 2 bases and J by 0 bases, leaving 19 bases between them. This CDR3 has 18 amino acids. Expressed TCRB transcripts were sequenced because the entire RNA isolate underwent reverse transcription. Assay: immunoSEQ multiplex PCR; the TCRdb copy retains only in-frame clones and omits some. The sample yields about 25,000 clones, about 63% seen once. The clonotype originates from a woman between 35 and 50 years old with type 1 diabetes. Source material: stem cell memory CD4+ T cells from blood. The chain joins TRBV7-6 to TRBJ1-1; weak D call: TRBD1 (6 bases). The CDR3 sequence: CASSLWGRGTPMNTEAFF. In DNA, the CDR3 is TGTGCCAGCAGCTTATGGGGGAGGGGGACTCCCATGAACACTGAAGCTTTCTTT.